Each of the 12 T cell receptor beta chains below was sequenced from the same sample in a study of blood T cell repertoires in COVID-19. Assay: immunoSEQ multiplex PCR; the TCRdb copy retains only in-frame clones and omits some. The table lists 70,000 to 85,000 clones, about four fifths of them singletons. The material sequenced was peripheral blood. These receptor sequences come from a man of 80 years or more with active or convalescent COVID-19.

This clone has just a few counts. The chain joins TRBV19 to TRBJ1-1, with D maybe TRBD1 (5 bases). Trimming removed 7 bases at V and 0 bases at J, with 15 bases between. There are 15 residues in the CDR3. Germline CDR1 is LNHDA and CDR2 is SQIVND (reference sequence). The CDR3 DNA follows: TGTGCCAGTACCGCCCGAACAGGAATGAACACTGAAGCTTTCTTT. This sequence encodes CASTARTGMNTEAFF.

This chain uses TRBV11-2 with TRBJ1-6; D uncertain. This CDR3 spans 15 amino acids. Germline CDR1 is SGHAT and CDR2 is FQNNGV. V lost 1 base and J lost 9, with 13 bases in between. The CDR3 spells CASSLVGRFFSPLHF. Written as DNA, the CDR3 is TGTGCCAGCAGCTTAGTTGGCAGGTTCTTTTCACCCCTCCACTTT.

The chain carries TRBV19 and TRBJ1-2; the D gene is possibly TRBD1 (5 bases). Trimming removed 3 bases from V and 2 bases from J, with 7 bases in between. CDR1 is LNHDA, CDR2 SQIVND, per germline (reference sequence). The CDR3 length is 13 residues. CDR3 in amino acids: CASSIPGNYGYTF. Written as DNA, the CDR3 is TGTGCCAGTAGTATCCCAGGGAACTATGGCTACACCTTC.

This chain joins TRBV7-8 and TRBJ2-6; D may be TRBD2 (5 bases). Between the trimmed V and J ends, which lost 8 bases and 0 bases, there was a span of 14 bases. CDR1 and CDR2 from the germline V gene are SGHVS and FQNEAQ. CDR3 length equals 16 residues. The CDR3 loop is CASHFRGSSGANVLTF. Written as DNA, the CDR3 is TGTGCCAGCCACTTCCGTGGGAGCTCTGGGGCCAACGTCCTGACTTTC.

The chain combines TRBV10-2 with TRBJ1-4; D ambiguous. The CDR3 totals 15 residues. Trimming removed 5 bases from V and 3 bases from J, with 13 bases in between. Germline V gene lookup returns CDR1 WSHSY and CDR2 SAAADI. The CDR3 loop reads CASSPVGGSNEKLFF. The CDR3 bases are TGCGCCAGCAGTCCCGTCGGCGGATCTAATGAAAAACTGTTTTTT.

In its sample, this clone was seen a few times. The rearrangement uses TRBV20-1 and TRBJ1-5; D gene uncertain. The V gene lost 3 bases and the J gene lost 4 bases, with 16 bases spanning the gap. CDR3 length: 15 residues. Germline V gives CDR1 DFQATT, CDR2 SNEGSKA (reference sequence). The CDR3 loop reads CSASLFPDFNQPQHF. In nucleotides, the CDR3 is TGCAGTGCTAGTTTGTTCCCAGATTTTAATCAGCCCCAGCATTTT.

The genes are TRBV9 and TRBJ1-3; maybe TRBD1 (5 bases). Germline V CDR1 and CDR2: SGDLS, YYNGEE. The CDR3 has 16 residues. With 3 bases removed from V and 1 base from J, the gap between germline ends came to 14 bases. The DNA of the CDR3 is TGTGCCAGCAGCGCGGGGGACCGACAGTCTGGAAACACCATATATTTT. Amino acid sequence: CASSAGDRQSGNTIYF.

This clone showed up just a few times. The chain links TRBV9 to TRBJ1-4, with a weak D call TRBD1 (6 bases). Germline-derived CDR1 and CDR2 are SGDLS and YYNGEE. The V end was cut by 5 bases, the J end by 8 bases, with 22 bases between. The length of the CDR3 is 16 residues. The CDR3 bases are TGTGCCAGCAGTTCACCCTTAACAGGGTCCGACGAAAAACTGTTTTTT. The encoded protein is CASSSPLTGSDEKLFF.

V is TRBV12-3 or TRBV12-4 and J is TRBJ2-5; TRBD1 agrees at 7 bases. The CDR3 runs to 13 residues. V was pared by 6 bases and J by 7 bases, with 8 bases of the junction left unmatched. The CDR3: CASRDRVILTQYF. DNA of the CDR3: TGTGCCAGCAGAGACAGGGTGATATTGACCCAGTACTTC.

The chain uses TRBV10-3 and TRBJ1-5; unclear D gene. CDR1 and CDR2 from the germline V gene are ENHRY and SYGVKD. Trimming cost V 0 bases and J 1 base, with 4 bases left between them. The CDR3 runs 14 residues. In DNA form, the CDR3 reads TGTGCCATCAGTGAGTCCAGGAGCAATCAGCCCCAGCATTTT. Amino acid sequence: CAISESRSNQPQHF.

The chain is built from TRBV28 and TRBJ1-5, with D unclear. The CDR3 consists of 12 residues. Germline CDR1 is MDHEN and CDR2 is SYDVKM. The V end lost 7 bases, the J end lost 0 bases, and 4 bases lay between the germline ends. The CDR3 coding sequence is TGTGCCAGCAACGGTAGCAATCAGCCCCAGCATTTT. Its translation is CASNGSNQPQHF.

V usage is TRBV5-1 and J usage is TRBJ1-3; possibly TRBD1 for D (6 bases). The CDR3 runs to 15 residues. Trimming left V 3 bases short and J 0 bases short, with 10 bases between. Germline loops: CDR1 SGHRS, CDR2 YFSETQ. The CDR3: CASSSAGASGNTIYF. CDR3 bases: TGCGCCAGCAGCTCCGCAGGGGCCTCTGGAAACACCATATATTTT.